This is a list of T cell receptor beta chains from one sample in a study of CD8+ T cells in alopecia areata. Here immunoSEQ multiplex PCR was the method, and the copy in TCRdb shows in-frame clones only, minus some. The repertoire has over 250,000 clones, approximately 60% of them found once; the top ten carry 0.9% to 0.95%. This specimen was CD4+ T cells sorted from blood, taken around week 52, from a patient treated with tofacitinib. Source of these receptors: a human donor with alopecia areata. CDR3s include the opening cysteine and the closing phenylalanine or tryptophan. The D gene is left open where the match is weak. Some rows mark clone size as missing; the rest say once, few, many or name a class of expanded clone.

clone_size | j_call | d_call | v_call | cdr3_aa | cdr3_nt
NA | TRBJ2-6 | TRBD1 | TRBV18 | CASSPFIQGASGANVLTF | TGTGCCAGCTCACCATTTATCCAGGGGGCATCTGGGGCCAACGTCCTGACTTTC
NA | TRBJ2-7 | NA | TRBV2 | CASSEIPGPYEQYF | TGTGCCAGCAGCGAGATTCCGGGACCCTACGAGCAGTACTTC
NA | TRBJ2-2 | TRBD1 | TRBV14 | CASSRARTGGTGELFF | TGTGCCAGCAGCCGCGCCCGGACAGGGGGCACCGGGGAGCTGTTTTTT
NA | TRBJ2-7 | NA | TRBV2 | CASRTSYEQYF | TGTGCCAGCAGGACTAGCTACGAGCAGTACTTC
NA | TRBJ1-1 | NA | TRBV29-1 | CSGTQGLGAEAFF | TGCAGCGGCACTCAAGGGTTGGGGGCTGAAGCTTTCTTT
NA | TRBJ2-2 | TRBD2 | TRBV4-1 | CASSQDWGTSEGPGELFF | TGCGCCAGCAGCCAGGACTGGGGGACTAGCGAGGGGCCCGGGGAGCTGTTTTTT
few | TRBJ1-4 | TRBD1 | TRBV5-5 | CASSLETGGRTNEKLFF | TGTGCCAGCAGCTTGGAAACAGGGGGCAGAACTAATGAAAAACTGTTTTTT
few | TRBJ2-3 | NA | TRBV29-1 | CSVSGGADTDTQYF | TGCAGCGTCTCCGGAGGAGCAGACACAGATACGCAGTATTTT
NA | TRBJ1-5 | NA | TRBV29-1 | CSVVAGNQPQHF | TGCAGCGTTGTCGCCGGCAATCAGCCCCAGCATTTT
many | TRBJ2-5 | NA | TRBV7-6 | CASISQGRSGTQYF | TGTGCCAGCATCAGTCAGGGCCGTTCTGGCACCCAGTACTTC
few | TRBJ2-3 | NA | TRBV10-3 | CASKRGSSTDTQYF | TGTGCCTCCAAAAGGGGGTCTAGCACAGATACGCAGTATTTT
few | TRBJ1-1 | NA | TRBV5-1 | CASSLAGIKGAFF | TGCGCCAGCAGCTTGGCCGGGATAAAGGGGGCTTTCTTT
NA | TRBJ2-6 | TRBD1 | TRBV14 | CASSQPGTGVPSGANVLTF | TGTGCCAGCAGCCAACCCGGGACAGGGGTCCCCTCTGGGGCCAACGTCCTGACTTTC
NA | TRBJ2-3 | NA | TRBV7-3 | CASSLGPATDTQYF | TGTGCCAGCAGCTTAGGGCCTGCCACAGATACGCAGTATTTT
few | TRBJ2-3 | TRBD2 | TRBV29-1 | CSAPPGLAGGGDTQYF | TGCAGCGCACCTCCGGGACTAGCGGGGGGCGGGGATACGCAGTATTTT
once | TRBJ2-7 | NA | TRBV27 | CASASGDSYEQYF | TGTGCCAGCGCCTCGGGGGACTCCTACGAGCAGTACTTC
NA | TRBJ2-3 | NA | TRBV4-2 | CASSPAAVGTDTQYF | TGTGCCAGCAGCCCGGCCGCGGTCGGCACAGATACGCAGTATTTT
NA | TRBJ2-5 | NA | TRBV7-2 | CASRRGHETQYF | TGTGCCAGCAGGAGGGGCCACGAGACCCAGTACTTC
NA | TRBJ1-2 | NA | TRBV11-1 | CASSRAFWDGYTF | TGTGCCAGCAGCAGAGCATTCTGGGACGGCTACACCTTC
few | TRBJ2-2 | NA | TRBV7-9 | CASSLALAGELFF | TGTGCCAGCAGCTTAGCGCTAGCCGGGGAGCTGTTTTTT
NA | TRBJ2-3 | TRBD2 | TRBV6-5 | CASTVRGGRTDTQYF | TGTGCCAGCACAGTTCGGGGGGGCCGCACAGATACGCAGTATTTT
NA | TRBJ1-5 | TRBD1 | TRBV6-6 | CASSLDRGPFNQPQHF | TGTGCCAGCAGCCTGGACAGGGGGCCCTTCAATCAGCCCCAGCATTTT
once | TRBJ1-4 | NA | TRBV5-6 | CASSLVGGEKLFF | TGTGCCAGCAGCTTGGTTGGGGGTGAAAAACTGTTTTTT
few | TRBJ1-2 | NA | TRBV7-6 | CASSPFGSERGYTF | TGTGCCAGCAGCCCCTTTGGCTCGGAGAGGGGCTACACCTTC
NA | TRBJ1-2 | NA | TRBV5-6 | CASSPRQGPTYGYTF | TGTGCCAGCAGTCCCAGGCAGGGGCCAACCTATGGCTACACCTTC
NA | TRBJ2-3 | NA | TRBV7-2 | CASSLEAYRTDTQYF | TGTGCCAGCAGCTTAGAGGCTTATCGCACAGATACGCAGTATTTT
NA | TRBJ2-1 | TRBD2 | TRBV4-1 | CASSQTTSGGRHEQFF | TGCGCCAGCAGCCAAACAACTAGCGGGGGGCGGCATGAGCAGTTCTTC
NA | TRBJ2-4 | NA | TRBV4-1 | CASSQRNIQYF | TGCGCCAGCAGCCAAAGAAACATTCAGTACTTC
NA | TRBJ2-1 | NA | TRBV9 | CASSVLGRSDNEQFF | TGTGCCAGCAGCGTATTGGGCAGGTCCGACAATGAGCAGTTCTTC
NA | TRBJ2-3 | NA | TRBV2 | CASSERSRGPTDTQYF | TGTGCCAGCAGTGAAAGGTCCCGAGGTCCCACAGATACGCAGTATTTT
NA | TRBJ1-2 | NA | TRBV29-1 | CSVGEGNGYTF | TGCAGCGTGGGCGAGGGAAATGGCTACACCTTC
NA | TRBJ1-1 | NA | TRBV2 | CASSRGPEAFF | TGTGCCAGCAGCCGGGGGCCTGAAGCTTTCTTT
few | TRBJ1-2 | NA | TRBV11-2 | CASSFRGSGGYTF | TGTGCCAGCAGCTTCCGTGGCAGCGGCGGCTACACCTTC